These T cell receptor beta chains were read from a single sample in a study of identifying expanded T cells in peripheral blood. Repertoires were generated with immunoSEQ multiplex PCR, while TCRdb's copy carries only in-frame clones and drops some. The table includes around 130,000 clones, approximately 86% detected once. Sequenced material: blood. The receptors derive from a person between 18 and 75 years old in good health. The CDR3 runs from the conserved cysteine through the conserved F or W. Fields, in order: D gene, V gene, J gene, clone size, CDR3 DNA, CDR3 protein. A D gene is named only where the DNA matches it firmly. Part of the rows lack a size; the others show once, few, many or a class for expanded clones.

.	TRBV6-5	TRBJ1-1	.	TGTGCCAGCGGGGCTGACACTGAAGCTTTCTTT	CASGADTEAFF
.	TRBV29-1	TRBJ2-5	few	TGCAGCGTTACACAGGGAAGCGAGACCCAGTACTTC	CSVTQGSETQYF
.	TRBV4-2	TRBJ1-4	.	TGTGCCAGCAGCCAAGCGGCGGGTACTAATGAAAAACTGTTTTTT	CASSQAAGTNEKLFF
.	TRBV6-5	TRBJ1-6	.	TGTGCCAGCAGCAGAGACAGACTTGAACATTCACCCCTCCACTTT	CASSRDRLEHSPLHF
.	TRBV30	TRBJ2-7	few	TGTGCCTGGAACCCAAGGGGGGGTTACGAGCAGTACTTC	CAWNPRGGYEQYF
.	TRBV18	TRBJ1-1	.	TGTGCCAGCTCACCATTGGCCGACGCTGAAGCTTTCTTT	CASSPLADAEAFF
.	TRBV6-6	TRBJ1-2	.	TGTGCCAGCAGCGATTCCACCATACATGGCTACACCTTC	CASSDSTIHGYTF
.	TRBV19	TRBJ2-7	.	TGTGCCAGTAGTATAACCCGGGACACAGCTTCCTACGAGCAGTACTTC	CASSITRDTASYEQYF
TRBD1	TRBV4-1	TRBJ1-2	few	TGCGCCAGCAGCCAGGGGACCGCAGGGGGCTATGGCTACACCTTC	CASSQGTAGGYGYTF
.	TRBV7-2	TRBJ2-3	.	TGTGCCAGCAGCTTAGCTGATACGCAGTATTTT	CASSLADTQYF
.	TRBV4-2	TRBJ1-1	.	TGTGCCAGCAGCCAAGATGGGACCCCAGGGGACACTGAAGCTTTCTTT	CASSQDGTPGDTEAFF
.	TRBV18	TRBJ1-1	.	TGTGCCAGCTCACCACCGTCCCTGAACACTGAAGCTTTCTTT	CASSPPSLNTEAFF
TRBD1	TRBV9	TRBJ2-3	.	TGTGCCAGCAGCGTCACACCCGGGCAGGGGGCTGGGGATACGCAGTATTTT	CASSVTPGQGAGDTQYF
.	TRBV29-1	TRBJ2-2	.	TGCAGCGGAGCCAGGAAAAACACCGGGGAGCTGTTTTTT	CSGARKNTGELFF
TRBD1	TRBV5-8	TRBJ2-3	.	TGTGCCAGCAGCTCCGGGACAGGGGCCGCAGATACGCAGTATTTT	CASSSGTGAADTQYF
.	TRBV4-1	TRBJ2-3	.	TGCGCCAGCAGCCAAGTCAATGCGGGATTAATGGATACGCAGTATTTT	CASSQVNAGLMDTQYF
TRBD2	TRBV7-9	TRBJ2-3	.	TGTGCCAGCAGTCAGCGGGGGAGCACAGATACGCAGTATTTT	CASSQRGSTDTQYF
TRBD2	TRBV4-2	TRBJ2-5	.	TGTGCCAGCAGCCAAGACAGATCCGGGGGGGAGACCCAGTACTTC	CASSQDRSGGETQYF
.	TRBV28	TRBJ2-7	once	TGTGCCAGCCTTAGCAAAAGCTCCTACGAGCAGTACTTC	CASLSKSSYEQYF
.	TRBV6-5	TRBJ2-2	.	TGTGCCAGCAGTTACTTGGGTCTTTTCACCGGGGAGCTGTTTTTT	CASSYLGLFTGELFF
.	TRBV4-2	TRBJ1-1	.	TGTGCCAGCAGCCCTACAGGGACCACTGAAGCTTTCTTT	CASSPTGTTEAFF
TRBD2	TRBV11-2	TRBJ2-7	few	TGTGCCAGCAGCTTAGGACTAGCTTACGAGCAGTACTTC	CASSLGLAYEQYF
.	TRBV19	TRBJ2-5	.	TGTGCCAGTAGCGAGGGTTTTCGGGAGACCCAGTACTTC	CASSEGFRETQYF
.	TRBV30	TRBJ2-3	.	TGTGCCTGGAGTGGGTCGGATACGCAGTATTTT	CAWSGSDTQYF
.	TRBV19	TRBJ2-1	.	TGTGCCAGTAGTATTGGGGGGAGACAGAAACAGTTCTTC	CASSIGGRQKQFF
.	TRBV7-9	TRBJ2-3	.	TGTGCCAGCAGCTCCCACTTCGGGACAGATACGCAGTATTTT	CASSSHFGTDTQYF
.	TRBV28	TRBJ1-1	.	TGTGCCAGCAGTTTAGTACAGTCTCCGAACACTGAAGCTTTCTTT	CASSLVQSPNTEAFF
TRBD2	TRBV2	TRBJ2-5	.	TGTGCCACCCAGAGCGGGGGGGCCCGAGAGACCCAGTACTTC	CATQSGGARETQYF
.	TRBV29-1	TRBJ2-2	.	TGCAGCGTTGAAGAACACACCGGGGAGCTGTTTTTT	CSVEEHTGELFF
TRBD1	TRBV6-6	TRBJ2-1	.	TGTGCCAGCAGGGTCCGAGGGGGCGGCTACAATGAGCAGTTCTTC	CASRVRGGGYNEQFF
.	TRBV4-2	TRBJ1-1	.	TGTGCCAGCAGCCGGGATTATGGCACTGAAGCTTTCTTT	CASSRDYGTEAFF
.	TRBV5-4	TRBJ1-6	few	TGTGCCAGCAGCTACCAGGGTGGTAATTCACCCCTCCACTTT	CASSYQGGNSPLHF
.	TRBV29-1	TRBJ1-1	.	TGCAGCGTTGAAGGAGGGAACACTGAAGCTTTCTTT	CSVEGGNTEAFF
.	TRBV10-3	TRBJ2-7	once	TGTGCCATCAGTGGAGCCCAGAGGAATTACGAGCAGTACTTC	CAISGAQRNYEQYF
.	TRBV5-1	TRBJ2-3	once	TGCGCCAGCAGCTTCGGACGAAGGGAAACGCAGTATTTT	CASSFGRRETQYF
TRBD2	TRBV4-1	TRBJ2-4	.	TGCGCCAGCAGCCAAGATGCGGGGGGAAACATTCAGTACTTC	CASSQDAGGNIQYF
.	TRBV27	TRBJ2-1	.	TGTGCCAGCAGTTTACGTGGGGCACACGTCAATGAGCAGTTCTTC	CASSLRGAHVNEQFF
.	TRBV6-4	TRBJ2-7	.	TGTGCCAGCAGTGACCCAGGGGAGGGTGGCGAGCAGTACTTC	CASSDPGEGGEQYF
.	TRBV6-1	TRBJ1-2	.	TGTGCCAGCAGTGAAAGGATGGCAGGTGGGGGCTATGGCTACACCTTC	CASSERMAGGGYGYTF
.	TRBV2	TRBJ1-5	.	TGTGCCAGCAGTGAACGAGGGGCAGGCAATCAGCCCCAGCATTTT	CASSERGAGNQPQHF
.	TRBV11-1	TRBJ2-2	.	TGTGCCAGCAGCCGGGACGGATCTCCGAACACCGGGGAGCTGTTTTTT	CASSRDGSPNTGELFF
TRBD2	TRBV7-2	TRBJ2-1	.	TGTGCCAGCAGCTGGGCCGGGACTAGCGGGAGGGATGGGCAGTTCTTC	CASSWAGTSGRDGQFF
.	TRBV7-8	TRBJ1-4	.	TGTGCCAGCCTGGGAACTAATGAAAAACTGTTTTTT	CASLGTNEKLFF
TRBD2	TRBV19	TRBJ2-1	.	TGTGCCAGTAGTGCGATAACTAGCGGGAGGCGGTATGAGCAGTTCTTC	CASSAITSGRRYEQFF
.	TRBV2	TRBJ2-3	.	TGTGCCAGCAGTGACACAGGGCGCACAGATACGCAGTATTTT	CASSDTGRTDTQYF
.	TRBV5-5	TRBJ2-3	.	TGTGCCAGCAGCTTCCAAAATACGCAGTATTTT	CASSFQNTQYF
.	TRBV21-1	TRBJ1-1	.	TGTCGGGGGAACACTGAAGCTTTCTTT	CRGNTEAFF
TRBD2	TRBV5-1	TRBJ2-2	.	TGCGCCAGCAGCTACGCCGGGACTAGCGGAACCGGGGAGCTGTTTTTT	CASSYAGTSGTGELFF
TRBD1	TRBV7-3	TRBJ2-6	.	TGTGCCAGCAGCCCGGGACAGGGAGGCGCTGGGGCCAACGTCCTGACTTTC	CASSPGQGGAGANVLTF
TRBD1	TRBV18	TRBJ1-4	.	TGTGCCAGCTCACCAGACAGGGCTTCTGAAAAACTGTTTTTT	CASSPDRASEKLFF
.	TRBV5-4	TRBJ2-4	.	TGTGCCAGCAGCGTGATTACAGGGGCCAAAAACATTCAGTACTTC	CASSVITGAKNIQYF
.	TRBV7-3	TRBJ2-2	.	TGTGCCAGCAGCTTAGGGACACCGAACACCGGGGAGCTGTTTTTT	CASSLGTPNTGELFF
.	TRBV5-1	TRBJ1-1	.	TGCGCCAGCAGCTTGTGGGGCTCGGGCACTGAAGCTTTCTTT	CASSLWGSGTEAFF
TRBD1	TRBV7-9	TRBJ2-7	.	TGTGCCAGCAGCGCGGACAGGGACGAGCAGTACTTC	CASSADRDEQYF
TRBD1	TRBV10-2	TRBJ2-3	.	TGCGCCAGCTATCCCGGGCAGGGGGAAGGAGATACGCAGTATTTT	CASYPGQGEGDTQYF
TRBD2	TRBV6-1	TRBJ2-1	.	TGTGCCAGCAGTGAAGCGCTTAAGGGACTAGCGGAAATCTCCTACAATGAGCAGTTCTTC	CASSEALKGLAEISYNEQFF
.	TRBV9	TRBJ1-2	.	TGTGCCAGCAGCCTAGTCGGAGGAATTAACTATGGCTACACCTTC	CASSLVGGINYGYTF
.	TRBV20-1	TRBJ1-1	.	TGCAGTGCTAGAGATGACCCTGAAGCTTTCTTT	CSARDDPEAFF
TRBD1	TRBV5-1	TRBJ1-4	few	TGCGCCAGCAGCTTAAGGGACAGCCTAAATGAAAAACTGTTTTTT	CASSLRDSLNEKLFF